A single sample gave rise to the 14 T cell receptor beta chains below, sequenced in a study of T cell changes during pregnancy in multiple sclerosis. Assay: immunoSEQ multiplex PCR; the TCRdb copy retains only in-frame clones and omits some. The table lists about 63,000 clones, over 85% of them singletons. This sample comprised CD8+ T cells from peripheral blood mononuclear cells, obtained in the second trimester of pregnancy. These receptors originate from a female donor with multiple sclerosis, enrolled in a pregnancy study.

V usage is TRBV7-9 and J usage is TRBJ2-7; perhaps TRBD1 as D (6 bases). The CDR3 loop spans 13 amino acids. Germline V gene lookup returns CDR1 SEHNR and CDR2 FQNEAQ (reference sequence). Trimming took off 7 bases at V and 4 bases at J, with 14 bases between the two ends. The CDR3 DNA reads TGTGCCAGCACTCCCGGGACATCGTACGAGCAGTACTTC. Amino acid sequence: CASTPGTSYEQYF.

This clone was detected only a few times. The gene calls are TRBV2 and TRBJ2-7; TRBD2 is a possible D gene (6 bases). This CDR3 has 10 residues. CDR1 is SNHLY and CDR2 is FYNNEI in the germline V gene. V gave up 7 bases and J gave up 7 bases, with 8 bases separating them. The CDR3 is CASIGLEQYF. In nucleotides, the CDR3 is TGTGCCAGCATTGGACTAGAGCAGTACTTC.

The CDR3 sequence is CASSHHARGNYEQYF. CDR3 coding DNA: TGTGCCAGCAGCCATCACGCCAGGGGCAACTACGAGCAGTACTTC. The chain couples TRBV14 to TRBJ2-7; D perhaps matches TRBD1 (6 bases). This CDR3 is 15 amino acids long. V was pared by 3 bases and J by 3 bases, with 15 bases between. Germline V gives CDR1 SGHDN, CDR2 FVKESK.

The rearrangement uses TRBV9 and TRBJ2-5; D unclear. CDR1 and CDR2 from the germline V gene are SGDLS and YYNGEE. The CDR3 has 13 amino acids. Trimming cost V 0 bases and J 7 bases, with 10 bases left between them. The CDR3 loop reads CASSVEYRGTQYF. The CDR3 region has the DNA TGTGCCAGCAGCGTAGAATACCGAGGGACCCAGTACTTC.

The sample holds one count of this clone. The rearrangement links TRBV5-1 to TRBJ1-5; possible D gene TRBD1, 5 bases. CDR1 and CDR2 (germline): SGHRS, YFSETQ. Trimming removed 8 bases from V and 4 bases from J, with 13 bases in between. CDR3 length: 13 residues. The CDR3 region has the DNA TGCGCCAGACGCCCTGGGGGGAATCAGCCCCAGCATTTT. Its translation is CARRPGGNQPQHF.

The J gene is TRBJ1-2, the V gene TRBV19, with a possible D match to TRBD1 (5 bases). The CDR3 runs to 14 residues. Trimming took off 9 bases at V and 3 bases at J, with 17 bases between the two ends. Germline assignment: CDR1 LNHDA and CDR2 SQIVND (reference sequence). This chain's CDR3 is CASHMGGSDYGYTF. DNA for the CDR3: TGTGCCAGCCATATGGGGGGATCGGACTATGGCTACACCTTC. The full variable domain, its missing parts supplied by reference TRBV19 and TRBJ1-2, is DGGITQSPKYLFRKEGQNVTLSCEQNLNHDAMYWYRQDPGQGLRLIYYSQIVNDFQKGDIAEGYSVSREKKESFPLTVTSAQKNPTAFYLCASHMGGSDYGYTFGSGTRLTVV.

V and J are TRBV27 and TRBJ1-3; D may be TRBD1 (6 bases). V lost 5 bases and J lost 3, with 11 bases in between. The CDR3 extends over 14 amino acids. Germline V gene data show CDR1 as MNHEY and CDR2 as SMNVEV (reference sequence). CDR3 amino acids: CASSVTGFGNTIYF. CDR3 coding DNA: TGTGCCAGCAGTGTAACAGGGTTTGGAAACACCATATATTTT.

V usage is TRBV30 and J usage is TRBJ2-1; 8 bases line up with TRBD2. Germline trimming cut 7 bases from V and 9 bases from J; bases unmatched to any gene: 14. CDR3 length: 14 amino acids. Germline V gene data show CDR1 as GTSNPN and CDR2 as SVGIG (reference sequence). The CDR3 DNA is TGTGCCTTCTCAACCCTTTTAGCGGGATTTGAGCAGTTCTTC. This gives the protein CAFSTLLAGFEQFF.

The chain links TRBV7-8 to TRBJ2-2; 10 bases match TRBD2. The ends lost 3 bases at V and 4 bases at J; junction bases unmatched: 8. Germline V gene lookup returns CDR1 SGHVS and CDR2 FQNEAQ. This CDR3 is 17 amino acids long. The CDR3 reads CASSLGGAGGVTGELFF. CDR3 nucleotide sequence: TGTGCCAGCAGCTTGGGGGGAGCGGGAGGGGTCACCGGGGAGCTGTTTTTT.

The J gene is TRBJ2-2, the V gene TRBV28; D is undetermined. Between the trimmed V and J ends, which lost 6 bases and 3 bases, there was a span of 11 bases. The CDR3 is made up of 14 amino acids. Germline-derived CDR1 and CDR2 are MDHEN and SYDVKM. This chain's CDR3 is CASSPPYHTGELFF. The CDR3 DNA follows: TGTGCCAGCAGCCCCCCGTATCACACCGGGGAGCTGTTTTTT. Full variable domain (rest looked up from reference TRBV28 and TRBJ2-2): DVKVTQSSRYLVKRTGEKVFLECVQDMDHENMFWYRQDPGLGLRLIYFSYDVKMKEKGDIPEGYSVSREKKERFSLILESASTNQTSMYLCASSPPYHTGELFFGEGSRLTVL.

The CDR3 DNA sequence: TGCGCCAGCAGTCTTACAGGGATCTACGAGCAGTACTTC. It codes for CASSLTGIYEQYF. The chain carries TRBV23-1 and TRBJ2-7; maybe TRBD1 (6 bases). Being an ORF, TRBV23-1 has a function that is uncertain. Trimming took 4 bases from V and 3 from J, leaving 10 bases between them. CDR3 length equals 13 residues.

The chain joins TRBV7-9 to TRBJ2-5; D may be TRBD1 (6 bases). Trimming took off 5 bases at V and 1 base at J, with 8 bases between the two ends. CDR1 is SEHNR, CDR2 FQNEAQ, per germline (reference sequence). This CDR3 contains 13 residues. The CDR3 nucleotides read TGTGCCAGCAGCCAGGGGATCCAAGAGACCCAGTACTTC. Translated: CASSQGIQETQYF.

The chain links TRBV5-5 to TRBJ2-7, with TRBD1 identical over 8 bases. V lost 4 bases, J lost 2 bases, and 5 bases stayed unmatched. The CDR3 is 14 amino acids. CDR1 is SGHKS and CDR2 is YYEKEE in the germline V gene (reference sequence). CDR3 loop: CASSPGQGPYEQYF. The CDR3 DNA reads TGTGCCAGCAGCCCCGGACAGGGACCCTACGAGCAGTACTTC.

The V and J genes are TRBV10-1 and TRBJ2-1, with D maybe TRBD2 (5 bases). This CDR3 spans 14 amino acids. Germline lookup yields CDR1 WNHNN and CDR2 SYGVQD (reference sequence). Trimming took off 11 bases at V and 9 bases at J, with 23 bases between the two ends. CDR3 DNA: TGCGCCGGACCCTATGGAGGCTGGTTTGGTGAGCAGTTCTTC. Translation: CAGPYGGWFGEQFF.